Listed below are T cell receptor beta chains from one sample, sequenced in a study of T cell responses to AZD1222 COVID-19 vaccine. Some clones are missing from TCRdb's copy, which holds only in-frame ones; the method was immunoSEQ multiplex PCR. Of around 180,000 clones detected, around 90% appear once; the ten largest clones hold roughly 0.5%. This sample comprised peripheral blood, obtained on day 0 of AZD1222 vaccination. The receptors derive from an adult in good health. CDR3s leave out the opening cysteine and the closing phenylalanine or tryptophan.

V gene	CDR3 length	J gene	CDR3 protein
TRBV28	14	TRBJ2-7	ASSSRGGQWSYEQY
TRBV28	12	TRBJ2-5	ASSFRDTGETQY
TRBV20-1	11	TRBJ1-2	SASDRQNYGYT
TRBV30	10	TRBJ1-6	AWSEVKSPLH
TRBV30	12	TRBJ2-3	AWEQSGSTDTQY
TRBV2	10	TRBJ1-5	ASRRGNQPQH
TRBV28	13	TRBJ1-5	ASSPQGMDNQPQH
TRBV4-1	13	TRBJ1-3	ASSQPTRGGNTIY
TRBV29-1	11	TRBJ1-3	SVEQGSGNTIY
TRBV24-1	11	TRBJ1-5	ATSDDGYQPQH
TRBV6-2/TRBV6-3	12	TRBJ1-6	ASSPLGGNSPLH
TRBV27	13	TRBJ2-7	ATRRVERAAYEQY
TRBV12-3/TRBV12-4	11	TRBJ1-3	ASSVGQGWAIY
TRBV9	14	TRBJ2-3	ASSVGTSGVLDTQY
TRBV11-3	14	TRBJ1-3	ASSLGGTSSGNTIY
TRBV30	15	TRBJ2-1	AWSVLSGLAGFNEQF
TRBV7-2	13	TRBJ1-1	ASSFQGAVVTEAF
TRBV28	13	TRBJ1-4	ASSSPGVANEKLF
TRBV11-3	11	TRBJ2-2	ASSRLRAGELF
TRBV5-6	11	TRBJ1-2	ASVPGQGGGYT
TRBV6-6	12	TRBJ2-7	ASSYLTESYEQY
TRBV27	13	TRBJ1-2	ASSLLGDSPHGYT
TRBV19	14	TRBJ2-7	ASSIAYRPSVYEQY
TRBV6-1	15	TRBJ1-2	ASSDGTGVHTNYGYT
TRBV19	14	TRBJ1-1	ASSISRTSMDTEAF
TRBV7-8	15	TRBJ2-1	ASSLRLAGGLVNEQF
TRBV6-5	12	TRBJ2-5	ASRRNGAGQTQY
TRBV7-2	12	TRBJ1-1	ASSLVVIPGGAF
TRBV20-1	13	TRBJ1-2	SASHWTYVGYGYT
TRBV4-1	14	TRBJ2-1	ASSITGLISYNEQF
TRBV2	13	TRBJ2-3	ASSADRGLTDTQY
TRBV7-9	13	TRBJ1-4	ASSPTGVPNEKLF
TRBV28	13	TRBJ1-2	ASTQSPGQVYGYT
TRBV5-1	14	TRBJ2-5	ASGFRLGVMAETQY
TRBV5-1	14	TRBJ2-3	ASSNRQGYSTDTQY
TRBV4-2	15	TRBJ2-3	ASSQPGGTGVTDTQY
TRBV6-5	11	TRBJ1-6	ASTGTGGSPLH
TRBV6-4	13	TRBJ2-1	ASSLQNTGNNEQF
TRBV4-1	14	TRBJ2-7	ASSQDFAPGGDEQY
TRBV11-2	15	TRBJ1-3	ASSLTWGTGTGNTIY
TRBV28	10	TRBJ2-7	ASKGQAYEQY
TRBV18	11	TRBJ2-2	ASSPRASGELF